This T cell receptor (beta chain) was obtained from a study of T cells after somatic rescue of genetic block. TCRdb's table, derived via immunoSEQ multiplex PCR, lists solely in-frame clones and lacks some. Found here are under 150,000 clones, about 90% of them singletons; the top ten hold 1.4%. The CDR3 is 14 amino acids. Germline CDR1 SEHNR, CDR2 FQNEAQ (reference sequence). J was trimmed by 8 bases and V by 4 bases; bases with no gene match: 7. This chain joins TRBV7-9 and TRBJ1-4, with TRBD1 matching over 7 bases. What was sequenced was peripheral blood mononuclear cells (PBMCs). The receptor was isolated from a woman aged 18-29 years. The CDR3 is CASSSGTVSEKLFF. The DNA of the CDR3 is TGTGCCAGCAGCTCAGGGACAGTTTCCGAAAAACTGTTTTTT.